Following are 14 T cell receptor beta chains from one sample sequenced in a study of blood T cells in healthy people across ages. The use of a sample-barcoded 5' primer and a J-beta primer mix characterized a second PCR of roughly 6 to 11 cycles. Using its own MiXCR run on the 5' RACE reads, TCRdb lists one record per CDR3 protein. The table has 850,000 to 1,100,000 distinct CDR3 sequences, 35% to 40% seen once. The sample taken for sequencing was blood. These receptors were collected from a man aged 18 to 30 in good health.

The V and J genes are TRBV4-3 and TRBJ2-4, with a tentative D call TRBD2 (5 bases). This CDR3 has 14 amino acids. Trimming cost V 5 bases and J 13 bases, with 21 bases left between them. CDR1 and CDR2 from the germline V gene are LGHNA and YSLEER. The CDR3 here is CASSAREAANEQYF. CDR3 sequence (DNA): TGCGCCAGCAGCGCCCGGGAAGCGGCGAATGAGCAGTACTTC.

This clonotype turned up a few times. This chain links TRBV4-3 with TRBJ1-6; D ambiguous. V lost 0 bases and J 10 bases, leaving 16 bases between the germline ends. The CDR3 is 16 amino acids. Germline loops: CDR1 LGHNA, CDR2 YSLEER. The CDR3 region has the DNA TGCGCCAGCAGCCAAGAGAAGGCGGAGGGAAGATCACCCCTCCACTTT. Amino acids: CASSQEKAEGRSPLHF.

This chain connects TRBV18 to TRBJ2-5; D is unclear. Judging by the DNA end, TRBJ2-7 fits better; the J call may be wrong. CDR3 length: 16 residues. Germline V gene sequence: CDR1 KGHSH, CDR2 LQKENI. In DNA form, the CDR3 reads TGTGCCAGCTCACAAGGGCCTTTGACACAAGCCTACGAGCAGTACTTC. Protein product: CASSQGPLTQAYEQYF.

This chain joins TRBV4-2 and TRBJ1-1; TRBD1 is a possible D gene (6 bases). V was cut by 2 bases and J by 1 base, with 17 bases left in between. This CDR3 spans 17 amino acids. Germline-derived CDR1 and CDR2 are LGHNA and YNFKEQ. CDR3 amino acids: CASSQTLNRVTNTEAFF. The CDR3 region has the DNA TGTGCCAGCAGCCAAACCCTAAACAGGGTAACGAACACTGAAGCTTTCTTT.

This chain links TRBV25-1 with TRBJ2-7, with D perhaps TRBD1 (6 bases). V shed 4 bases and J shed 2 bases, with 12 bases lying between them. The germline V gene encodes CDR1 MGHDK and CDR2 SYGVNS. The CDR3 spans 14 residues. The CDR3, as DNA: TGTGCCAGCAGTGGACAGGACAGTACCTACGAGCAGTACTTC. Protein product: CASSGQDSTYEQYF.

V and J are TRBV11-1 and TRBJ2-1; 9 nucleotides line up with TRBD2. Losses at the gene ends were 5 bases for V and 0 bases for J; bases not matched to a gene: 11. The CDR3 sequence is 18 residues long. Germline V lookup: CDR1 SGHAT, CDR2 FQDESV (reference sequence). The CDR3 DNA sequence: TGTGCCAGCAGCGCCTCGCGGGGGGGGACAAGCTCCTACAATGAGCAGTTCTTC. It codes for CASSASRGGTSSYNEQFF.

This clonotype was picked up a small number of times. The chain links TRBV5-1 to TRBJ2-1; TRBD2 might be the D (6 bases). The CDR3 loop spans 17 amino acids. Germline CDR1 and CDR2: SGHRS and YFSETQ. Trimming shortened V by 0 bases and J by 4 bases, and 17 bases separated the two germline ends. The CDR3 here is CASSLEPQGLPYNEQFF. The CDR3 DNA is TGCGCCAGCAGCTTGGAACCCCAGGGACTGCCTTACAATGAGCAGTTCTTC.

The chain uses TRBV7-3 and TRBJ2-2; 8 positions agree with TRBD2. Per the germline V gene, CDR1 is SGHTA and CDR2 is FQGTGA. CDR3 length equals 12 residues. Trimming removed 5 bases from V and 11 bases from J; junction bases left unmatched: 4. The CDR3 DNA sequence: TGTGCCAGCAGCAATAGCGGGGTCGAGCTGTTTTTT. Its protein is CASSNSGVELFF. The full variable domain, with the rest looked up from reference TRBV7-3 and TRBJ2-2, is GAGVSQTPSNKVTEKGKYVELRCDPISGHTALYWYRQSLGQGPEFLIYFQGTGAADDSGLPNDRFFAVRPEGSVSTLKIQRTERGDSAVYLCASSNSGVELFFGEGSRLTVL.

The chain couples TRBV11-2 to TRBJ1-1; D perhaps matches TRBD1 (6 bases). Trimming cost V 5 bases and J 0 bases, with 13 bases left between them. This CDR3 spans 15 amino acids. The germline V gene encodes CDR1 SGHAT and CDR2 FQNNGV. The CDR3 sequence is CASSPAGHMNTEAFF. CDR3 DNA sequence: TGTGCCAGCAGCCCGGCGGGACACATGAACACTGAAGCTTTCTTT. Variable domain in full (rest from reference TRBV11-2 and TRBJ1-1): EAGVAQSPRYKIIEKRQSVAFWCNPISGHATLYWYQQILGQGPKLLIQFQNNGVVDDSQLPKDRFSAERLKGVDSTLKIQPAKLEDSAVYLCASSPAGHMNTEAFFGQGTRLTVV.

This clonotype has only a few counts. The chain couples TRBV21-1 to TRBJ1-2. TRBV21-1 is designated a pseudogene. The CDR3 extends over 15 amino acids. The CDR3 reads CASSPRHRCYYGYTF. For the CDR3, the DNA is TGTGCCAGCAGCCCACGTCACAGATGCTACTATGGCTACACCTTC.

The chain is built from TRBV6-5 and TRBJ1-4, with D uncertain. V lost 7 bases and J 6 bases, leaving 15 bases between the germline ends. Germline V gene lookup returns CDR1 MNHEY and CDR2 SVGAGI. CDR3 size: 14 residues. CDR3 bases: TGTGCCAGCACCAAGCGGAATAGGGATGAAAAACTGTTTTTT. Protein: CASTKRNRDEKLFF.

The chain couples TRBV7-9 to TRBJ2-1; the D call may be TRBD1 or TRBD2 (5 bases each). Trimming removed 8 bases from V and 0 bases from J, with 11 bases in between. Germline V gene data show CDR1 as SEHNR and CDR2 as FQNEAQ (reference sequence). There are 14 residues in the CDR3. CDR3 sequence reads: CASRDPNSYNEQFF. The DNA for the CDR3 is TGTGCCAGCCGGGACCCGAACTCCTACAATGAGCAGTTCTTC.

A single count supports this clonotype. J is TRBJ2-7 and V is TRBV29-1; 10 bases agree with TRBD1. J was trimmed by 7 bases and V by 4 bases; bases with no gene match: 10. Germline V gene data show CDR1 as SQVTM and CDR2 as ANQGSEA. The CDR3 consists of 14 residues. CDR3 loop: CSVAGQGVYNEQYF. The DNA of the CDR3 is TGCAGCGTTGCCGGACAGGGGGTTTACAATGAGCAGTACTTC.

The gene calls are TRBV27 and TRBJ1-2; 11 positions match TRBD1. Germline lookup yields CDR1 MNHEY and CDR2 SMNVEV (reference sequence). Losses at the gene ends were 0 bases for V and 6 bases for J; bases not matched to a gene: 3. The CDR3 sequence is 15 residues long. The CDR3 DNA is TGTGCCAGCAGTTTATCTGGACAGGGGGCAAATGGCTACACCTTC. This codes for CASSLSGQGANGYTF.